Listed below are T cell receptor beta chains from one sample, sequenced in a study of blood T cell repertoires in COVID-19. Assay used: immunoSEQ multiplex PCR; TCRdb lists only in-frame clones, some missing. This table has a few hundred thousand clones, about 88% appearing once. Sequencing was carried out using peripheral blood. These receptors were collected from a man aged 45-60 years with COVID-19, enrolled during active disease. Each CDR3 is given with its conserved first and last residue. The D gene is left open where the match is weak. Size is omitted from some rows. Given values are once, few, many or a class for expanded clones.

J gene | V gene | D gene | clone size | CDR3 protein | CDR3 DNA
TRBJ1-1 | TRBV27 | . | . | CASSLSARTSMNTEAFF | TGTGCCAGCAGTTTATCGGCTAGGACATCCATGAACACTGAAGCTTTCTTT
TRBJ1-1 | TRBV2 | . | . | CASRGQYTEAFF | TGTGCCAGCAGAGGACAGTACACTGAAGCTTTCTTT
TRBJ2-6 | TRBV5-6 | . | . | CASSFLGHRGSGANVLTF | TGTGCCAGCAGCTTTTTAGGGCACCGGGGCTCTGGGGCCAACGTCCTGACTTTC
TRBJ1-5 | TRBV18 | . | few | CASSLDEGGNQPQHF | TGTGCCAGCTCACTGGACGAGGGTGGCAATCAGCCCCAGCATTTT
TRBJ1-5 | TRBV19 | TRBD1 | few | CASGAGGKPQHF | TGTGCCAGTGGGGCAGGGGGCAAGCCCCAGCATTTT
TRBJ2-7 | TRBV6-5 | . | . | CASTIIQGYEQYF | TGTGCCAGCACTATCATACAGGGCTACGAGCAGTACTTC
TRBJ1-6 | TRBV2 | TRBD1 | . | CASTGTVSNSPLHF | TGTGCCAGCACTGGGACAGTCTCGAATTCACCCCTCCACTTT
TRBJ1-2 | TRBV18 | TRBD1 | few | CASSPRDRGNYGYTF | TGTGCCAGCTCACCACGGGACAGGGGGAACTATGGCTACACCTTC
TRBJ1-6 | TRBV19 | TRBD1 | . | CASSPLGQGRLPPLHF | TGTGCCAGTAGTCCCCTCGGACAGGGAAGATTGCCACCCCTCCACTTT
TRBJ2-1 | TRBV5-4 | TRBD2 | . | CASSSDLAGGREQFF | TGTGCCAGCAGCTCGGACCTAGCGGGGGGGCGTGAGCAGTTCTTC
TRBJ1-6 | TRBV6-5 | . | . | CASSYSGGFNSPLHF | TGTGCCAGCAGTTACTCGGGCGGGTTCAATTCACCCCTCCACTTT
TRBJ2-3 | TRBV5-5 | . | . | CASSLRQELDTQYF | TGTGCCAGCAGCTTGCGACAGGAGTTAGATACGCAGTATTTT
TRBJ1-5 | TRBV6-1 | . | . | CASSEVPQYSNQPQHF | TGTGCCAGCAGTGAAGTACCACAGTATAGCAATCAGCCCCAGCATTTT
TRBJ2-5 | TRBV6-5 | . | . | CASSSWDIETQYF | TGTGCCAGCAGCTCCTGGGACATAGAGACCCAGTACTTC
TRBJ1-2 | TRBV9 | . | . | CASSGDSYGYTF | TGTGCCAGCAGCGGAGACAGCTATGGCTACACCTTC
TRBJ2-7 | TRBV6-5 | TRBD1 | . | CASKGSGTGAGEQYF | TGTGCCAGCAAAGGGTCCGGGACAGGGGCGGGCGAGCAGTACTTC
TRBJ1-3 | TRBV9 | . | . | CASSPYLGGNTIYF | TGTGCCAGCAGTCCGTACCTAGGAGGAAACACCATATATTTT
TRBJ2-2 | TRBV19 | . | . | CASSLGRVAGELFF | TGTGCCAGTAGTTTAGGCAGGGTGGCCGGGGAGCTGTTTTTT
TRBJ2-4 | TRBV15 | . | . | CATSSGGPSNIQYF | TGTGCCACCAGCAGCGGGGGGCCGTCGAACATTCAGTACTTC
TRBJ2-1 | TRBV19 | . | . | CASRLAGGPSDEQFF | TGTGCCAGTAGGCTAGCCGGGGGGCCTTCCGATGAGCAGTTCTTC
TRBJ1-1 | TRBV7-3 | . | . | CASSGTGGRVTEAFF | TGTGCCAGCAGCGGGACCGGGGGTAGGGTCACTGAAGCTTTCTTT
TRBJ1-1 | TRBV6-5 | . | . | CASSYGGVNTEAFF | TGTGCCAGCAGTTATGGAGGGGTGAACACTGAAGCTTTCTTT
TRBJ1-1 | TRBV5-6 | . | . | CASNLYMNTEAFF | TGTGCCAGCAACTTGTACATGAACACTGAAGCTTTCTTT
TRBJ2-2 | TRBV30 | TRBD1 | . | CAWTGDSTGELFF | TGTGCCTGGACCGGGGACAGTACCGGGGAGCTGTTTTTT
TRBJ2-2 | TRBV27 | TRBD1 | . | CASSPGQGAIGELFF | TGTGCCAGCAGTCCCGGACAGGGGGCTATCGGGGAGCTGTTTTTT
TRBJ2-7 | TRBV6-2/TRBV6-3 | TRBD1 | . | CASSDPGQGRSYEQYF | TGTGCCAGCAGCGACCCGGGACAGGGCCGATCCTACGAGCAGTACTTC
TRBJ1-1 | TRBV6-2/TRBV6-3 | . | . | CASSYPTHSDTEAFF | TGTGCCAGCAGTTACCCCACGCATTCGGACACTGAAGCTTTCTTT
TRBJ2-7 | TRBV7-9 | . | few | CASSSAYEQYF | TGTGCCAGCAGTTCAGCCTACGAGCAGTACTTC
TRBJ2-7 | TRBV11-2 | TRBD1 | . | CASSLNRDSSYEQYF | TGTGCCAGCAGCTTAAACAGGGACAGCTCCTACGAGCAGTACTTC
TRBJ1-6 | TRBV5-6 | . | . | CASSLDRGSYNSPLHF | TGTGCCAGCAGCTTGGACCGGGGCTCCTATAATTCACCCCTCCACTTT
TRBJ2-1 | TRBV24-1 | . | . | CAISRTDNEQFF | TGTGCCATCTCGAGAACAGACAATGAGCAGTTCTTC
TRBJ2-3 | TRBV27 | . | . | CASSLNRRSTDTQYF | TGTGCCAGCAGTCTAAACAGGCGAAGCACAGATACGCAGTATTTT
TRBJ1-3 | TRBV15 | TRBD1 | . | CATSRGQGSSGNTIYF | TGTGCCACCAGCAGGGGACAGGGAAGCTCTGGAAACACCATATATTTT
TRBJ2-7 | TRBV10-2 | TRBD1 | . | CASSYWTGPQYF | TGCGCCAGCAGTTATTGGACAGGGCCGCAGTACTTC
TRBJ2-1 | TRBV6-2/TRBV6-3 | TRBD1 | . | CASSYPDRGPAEDEQFF | TGTGCCAGCAGTTACCCGGACAGGGGACCGGCCGAGGATGAGCAGTTCTTC
TRBJ1-2 | TRBV5-1 | . | . | CASSLDAGTNYGYTF | TGCGCCAGCAGCTTGGACGCGGGCACTAACTATGGCTACACCTTC
TRBJ2-4 | TRBV5-5 | TRBD1 | . | CASSNGQGKNIQYF | TGTGCCAGCAGCAACGGACAGGGAAAAAACATTCAGTACTTC
TRBJ1-2 | TRBV6-2/TRBV6-3 | TRBD1 | . | CASSYAQGASGYTF | TGTGCCAGCAGTTACGCACAGGGGGCTAGCGGCTACACCTTC
TRBJ1-5 | TRBV10-1 | . | . | CASSGRGFRQPQHF | TGCGCCAGCAGTGGACGGGGGTTCAGACAGCCCCAGCATTTT
TRBJ2-5 | TRBV7-8 | TRBD2 | . | CASSSTPPRGGETQYF | TGTGCCAGCAGCTCAACCCCGCCGCGGGGGGGGGAGACCCAGTACTTC
TRBJ2-6 | TRBV5-1 | . | . | CASSPGSIPGANVLTF | TGCGCCAGCAGCCCTGGTAGCATACCTGGGGCCAACGTCCTGACTTTC
TRBJ2-1 | TRBV7-8 | . | . | CASSPRMGDNEQFF | TGTGCCAGCAGCCCTCGGATGGGAGACAATGAGCAGTTCTTC
TRBJ2-1 | TRBV12-3/TRBV12-4 | . | . | CASSWLQGEQFF | TGTGCCAGCAGTTGGCTTCAGGGTGAGCAGTTCTTC
TRBJ2-1 | TRBV28 | TRBD1 | once | CASSLLGQGSNEQFF | TGTGCCAGCAGTTTATTGGGACAGGGGAGCAATGAGCAGTTCTTC
TRBJ2-5 | TRBV6-5 | . | . | CASSSQITKTQYF | TGTGCCAGCAGCTCACAGATAACGAAGACCCAGTACTTC